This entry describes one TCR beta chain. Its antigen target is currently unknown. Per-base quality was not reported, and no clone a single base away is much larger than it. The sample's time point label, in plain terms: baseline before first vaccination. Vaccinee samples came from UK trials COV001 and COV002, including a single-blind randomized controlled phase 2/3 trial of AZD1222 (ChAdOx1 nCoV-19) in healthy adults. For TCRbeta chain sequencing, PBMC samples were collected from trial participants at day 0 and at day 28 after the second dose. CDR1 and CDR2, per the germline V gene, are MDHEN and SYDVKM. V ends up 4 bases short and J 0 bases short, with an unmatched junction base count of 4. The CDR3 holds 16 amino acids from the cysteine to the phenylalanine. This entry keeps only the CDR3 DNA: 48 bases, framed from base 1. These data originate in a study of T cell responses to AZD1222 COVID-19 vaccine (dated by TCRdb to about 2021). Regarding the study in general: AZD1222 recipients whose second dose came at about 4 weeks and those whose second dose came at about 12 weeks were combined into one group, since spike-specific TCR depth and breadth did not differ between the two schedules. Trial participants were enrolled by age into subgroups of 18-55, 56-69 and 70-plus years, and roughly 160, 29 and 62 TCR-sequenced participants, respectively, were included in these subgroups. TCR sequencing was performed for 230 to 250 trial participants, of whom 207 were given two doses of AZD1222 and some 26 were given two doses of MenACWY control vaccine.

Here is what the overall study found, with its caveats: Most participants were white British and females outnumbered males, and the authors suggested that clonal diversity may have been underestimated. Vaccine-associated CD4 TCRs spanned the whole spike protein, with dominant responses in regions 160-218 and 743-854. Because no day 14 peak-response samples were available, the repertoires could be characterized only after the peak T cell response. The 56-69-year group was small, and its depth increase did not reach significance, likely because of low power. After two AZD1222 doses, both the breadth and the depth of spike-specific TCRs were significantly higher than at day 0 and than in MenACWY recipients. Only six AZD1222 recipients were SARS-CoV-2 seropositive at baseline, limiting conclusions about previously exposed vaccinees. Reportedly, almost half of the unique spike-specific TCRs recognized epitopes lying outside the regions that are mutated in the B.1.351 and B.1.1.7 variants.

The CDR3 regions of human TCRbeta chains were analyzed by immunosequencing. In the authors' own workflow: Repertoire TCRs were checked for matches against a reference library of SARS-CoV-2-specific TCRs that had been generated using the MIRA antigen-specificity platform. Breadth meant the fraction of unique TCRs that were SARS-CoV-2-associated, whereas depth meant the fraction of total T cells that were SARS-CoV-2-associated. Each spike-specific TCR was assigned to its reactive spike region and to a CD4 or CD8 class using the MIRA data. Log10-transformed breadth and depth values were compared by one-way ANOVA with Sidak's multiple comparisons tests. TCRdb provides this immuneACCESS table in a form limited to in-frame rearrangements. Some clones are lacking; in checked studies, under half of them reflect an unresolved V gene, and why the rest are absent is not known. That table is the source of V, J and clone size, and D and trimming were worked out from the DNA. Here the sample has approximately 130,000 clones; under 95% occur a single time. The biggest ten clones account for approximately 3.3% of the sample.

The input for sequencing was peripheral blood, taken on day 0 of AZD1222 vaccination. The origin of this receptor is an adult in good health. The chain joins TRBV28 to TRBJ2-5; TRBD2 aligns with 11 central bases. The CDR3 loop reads CASSSGLAENQETQYF. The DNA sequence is TGTGCCAGCAGTTCGGGACTAGCGGAGAACCAAGAGACCCAGTACTTC.